The rows below give T cell receptor beta chains drawn from one sample of a study of cytomegalovirus exposure and HLA in healthy donors. Measured with immunoSEQ multiplex PCR; TCRdb has only the in-frame clones, and not every one. The sample holds about 190,000 clones, just under 80% seen once. Source material: PBMCs. The receptors were gathered from a woman younger than 45 in good health and CMV-seropositive. CDR3s include the opening cysteine and the closing phenylalanine or tryptophan. The D gene is left open where the match is weak. Size is stated for part of the rows, as once, few or many counts, or as a class when the clone is expanded.

NA	NA	TRBV19	TRBJ2-3	CASQPLDRRADTQYF	TGTGCCAGTCAACCCCTGGACAGAAGGGCAGATACGCAGTATTTT
NA	NA	TRBV10-1	TRBJ2-7	CASSDHYEQYF	TGCGCCAGCAGTGATCACTACGAGCAGTACTTC
NA	NA	TRBV7-7	TRBJ2-1	CASSFAGTYNEQFF	TGTGCTAGCAGCTTTGCCGGGACTTACAATGAGCAGTTCTTC
TRBD2	NA	TRBV7-2	TRBJ2-5	CASTSERGQETQYF	TGTGCCAGCACCTCTGAGCGGGGCCAAGAGACCCAGTACTTC
TRBD1	NA	TRBV5-6	TRBJ2-7	CASSPDRGRGEQYF	TGTGCCAGCAGCCCGGACAGGGGTAGAGGCGAGCAGTACTTC
TRBD2	NA	TRBV4-2	TRBJ2-1	CASSQDGERGPTESSYNEQFF	TGTGCCAGCAGCCAAGACGGGGAGCGGGGCCCCACCGAGAGCTCCTACAATGAGCAGTTCTTC
TRBD1	NA	TRBV6-5	TRBJ1-1	CASSPPGGTEAFF	TGTGCCAGCAGTCCCCCAGGGGGAACTGAAGCTTTCTTT
TRBD1	NA	TRBV4-1	TRBJ1-2	CASSLEQGTYGYTF	TGCGCCAGCAGCCTCGAACAGGGGACCTATGGCTACACCTTC
NA	NA	TRBV5-8	TRBJ1-5	CASSLSHGVNQPQHF	TGTGCCAGCAGCCTTTCTCACGGAGTGAATCAGCCCCAGCATTTT
NA	few	TRBV6-5	TRBJ1-1	CASSYSTGPEAFF	TGTGCCAGCAGTTACTCAACAGGGCCGGAAGCTTTCTTT
NA	NA	TRBV6-5	TRBJ1-4	CASTRGSGHEKLFF	TGTGCCAGCACAAGAGGATCAGGGCATGAAAAACTGTTTTTT
NA	few	TRBV11-2	TRBJ2-1	CASSLGPREQFF	TGTGCCAGCAGCTTAGGCCCCAGGGAGCAGTTCTTC
TRBD1	NA	TRBV7-8	TRBJ2-5	CASSSLRDSQETQYF	TGTGCCAGCAGCTCTCTCCGGGACAGCCAAGAGACCCAGTACTTC
NA	NA	TRBV28	TRBJ1-3	CASSSPDRRNTIYF	TGTGCCAGCAGTTCGCCGGACAGAAGAAACACCATATATTTT
NA	NA	TRBV10-1	TRBJ1-6	CASNPNRVSPLHF	TGCGCCAGCAATCCCAACAGGGTCTCACCCCTCCACTTT
NA	once	TRBV6-6	TRBJ2-1	CASTLPSVSYNEQFF	TGTGCCAGCACTCTTCCTTCGGTTTCCTACAATGAGCAGTTCTTC
NA	NA	TRBV25-1	TRBJ1-4	CASSATLQGVSTNEKLFF	TGTGCCAGCAGTGCGACCCTACAAGGGGTTTCAACTAATGAAAAACTGTTTTTT
NA	once	TRBV5-1	TRBJ1-1	CASSLVGLVAPAFF	TGCGCCAGCAGCTTGGTCGGGTTGGTAGCGCCTGCGTTCTTT
TRBD1	NA	TRBV7-8	TRBJ1-3	CASSWDSSGNTIYF	TGTGCCAGCAGCTGGGACAGCTCTGGAAACACCATATATTTT
NA	NA	TRBV5-4	TRBJ1-1	CASSFKRGSTEAFF	TGTGCCAGCAGCTTTAAAAGGGGGAGCACTGAAGCTTTCTTT
NA	few	TRBV5-1	TRBJ2-1	CASSLSQGHLPNEQFF	TGCGCCAGCAGCTTGAGTCAGGGGCATTTGCCCAATGAGCAGTTCTTC
NA	NA	TRBV7-6	TRBJ1-4	CAPDRDEKLFF	TGTGCCCCAGACAGAGATGAAAAACTGTTTTTT
NA	once	TRBV9	TRBJ2-7	CASSKFDRSYDEQYF	TGTGCCAGCAGCAAATTCGACAGGTCCTACGACGAGCAGTACTTC
NA	NA	TRBV2	TRBJ2-7	CASMGYEQYF	TGTGCCAGCATGGGCTACGAGCAGTACTTC
NA	NA	TRBV27	TRBJ2-7	CASSTTVRHEQYF	TGTGCCAGCAGTACTACGGTACGCCACGAGCAGTACTTC
TRBD1	NA	TRBV7-8	TRBJ1-2	CASHQDRGLNYGYTF	TGTGCCAGCCACCAAGACAGGGGGCTGAACTATGGCTACACCTTC
NA	NA	TRBV4-2	TRBJ1-2	CASSQGMREITPMGYTF	TGTGCCAGCAGCCAAGGAATGAGGGAAATAACCCCTATGGGCTACACCTTC
NA	once	TRBV4-1	TRBJ2-7	CASRMGGGKNLYYEQYF	TGCGCCAGCCGAATGGGAGGCGGGAAGAACCTTTACTACGAGCAGTACTTC
TRBD2	NA	TRBV5-4	TRBJ2-3	CASSLRSLAGTDTQYF	TGTGCCAGCAGCTTGCGGTCTCTAGCGGGGACAGATACGCAGTATTTT
TRBD2	NA	TRBV6-4	TRBJ2-7	CARQREGPCEQYF	TGTGCCAGACAGCGGGAGGGCCCGTGCGAGCAGTACTTC
TRBD1	NA	TRBV5-4	TRBJ1-2	CASSWKGQPFYGYTF	TGTGCCAGCAGCTGGAAGGGACAGCCCTTCTATGGCTACACCTTC
NA	NA	TRBV7-2	TRBJ1-4	CASSSSEKLFF	TGTGCCAGCAGCAGTAGTGAAAAACTGTTTTTT
NA	NA	TRBV4-3	TRBJ2-7	CASSQATGTRSYEQYF	TGCGCCAGCAGCCAAGCGACCGGGACAAGATCCTACGAGCAGTACTTC
TRBD2	NA	TRBV5-4	TRBJ2-1	CASSLKRGGLYNEQFF	TGTGCCAGCAGCCTCAAGCGGGGGGGCCTCTACAATGAGCAGTTCTTC
TRBD1	NA	TRBV28	TRBJ2-2	CASKDRGRVGSTGELFF	TGTGCCAGCAAAGATAGGGGGCGCGTCGGTAGCACCGGGGAGCTGTTTTTT
TRBD2	NA	TRBV14	TRBJ2-1	CASSQKFRGLAGAIYNEQFF	TGTGCCAGCAGCCAAAAGTTTAGGGGACTAGCGGGGGCTATATACAATGAGCAGTTCTTC
NA	once	TRBV11-3	TRBJ1-1	CASSLRAGYTEAFF	TGTGCCAGCAGCTTAAGGGCAGGGTATACTGAAGCTTTCTTT
TRBD1	NA	TRBV7-9	TRBJ1-5	CASSETGDRQPQHF	TGTGCCAGCAGCGAAACAGGGGACAGGCAGCCCCAGCATTTT
TRBD2	NA	TRBV6-1	TRBJ2-1	CASSEFGTSSNEQFF	TGTGCCAGCAGTGAATTTGGGACTAGTTCCAATGAGCAGTTCTTC
NA	NA	TRBV10-3	TRBJ2-3	CAISAETGYSTDTQYF	TGTGCCATCAGTGCCGAAACGGGTTACAGCACAGATACGCAGTATTTT
NA	NA	TRBV29-1	TRBJ1-4	CSVGWGGRNEKLFF	TGCAGCGTTGGCTGGGGGGGCCGTAATGAAAAACTGTTTTTT
TRBD1	NA	TRBV5-1	TRBJ2-7	CASSVNLGQGYEQYF	TGCGCCAGCAGCGTGAATTTAGGACAGGGCTACGAGCAGTACTTC
NA	few	TRBV6-1	TRBJ1-2	CASSELGDTTYGYTF	TGTGCCAGCAGTGAACTGGGGGACACAACCTATGGCTACACCTTC
NA	NA	TRBV18	TRBJ1-6	CASSPLQATNSPLHF	TGTGCCAGCTCACCACTACAGGCCACTAATTCACCCCTCCACTTT